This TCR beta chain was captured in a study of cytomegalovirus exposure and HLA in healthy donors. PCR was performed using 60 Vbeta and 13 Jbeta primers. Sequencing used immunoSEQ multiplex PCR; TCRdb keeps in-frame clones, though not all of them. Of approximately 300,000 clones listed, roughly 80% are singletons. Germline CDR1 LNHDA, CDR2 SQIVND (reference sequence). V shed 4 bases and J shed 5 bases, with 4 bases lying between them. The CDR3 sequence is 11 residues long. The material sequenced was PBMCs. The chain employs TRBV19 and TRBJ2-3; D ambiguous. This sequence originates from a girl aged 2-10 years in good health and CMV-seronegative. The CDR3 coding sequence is TGTGCCAGTAGTAGAGGAGATACGCAGTATTTT. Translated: CASSRGDTQYF.